A single T cell receptor (beta chain) is shown here with its context. Antigen: not known. Here immunoSEQ multiplex PCR was the method, and the copy in TCRdb shows in-frame clones only, minus some. The table includes roughly 500,000 clones, 90% to 96% detected once. This entry comes from a study of shared clonotypes between healthy human individuals. Overall study context: There were three CD4 naive, three CD4 memory, two CD8 naive and one CD8 memory plates per donor.

Germline V gene sequence: CDR1 MNHEY, CDR2 SVGAGI. CDR3 length: 14 residues. Overall study results and limits: Only blood was sampled; tissue repertoires likely differ.

Source material: naive CD4+ T cells sorted from blood. Subset denoted: CD45RA+ positively selected. V and J are TRBV6-5 and TRBJ2-5; 7 nucleotides line up with TRBD1. The DNA matches TRBJ2-7 better at its end, which makes the J call doubtful. The source of this sequence is a woman younger than 45 in good health. CDR3 sequence reads: CASRGDSETYEQYF. The CDR3 DNA follows: TGTGCCAGCAGGGGGGACAGCGAGACCTACGAGCAGTACTTC.